The subject of this entry is one T cell receptor beta chain. Its specificity is unknown. This CDR3 is built from 14 residues. Germline-derived CDR1 and CDR2 are SGHTA and FQGNSA. The V gene lost 5 bases and the J gene lost 7 bases, with 17 bases spanning the gap. This sample is drawn from a study of CD8 T cells in ankylosing spondylitis. General study points: Ankylosing spondylitis blood seemed to carry a telltale TCR beta motif made of eight highly homologous variants.

5'-RACE, quantitative and with molecular barcodes, yielded the TCR beta libraries. MiXCR was run by TCRdb on the 5' RACE reads, yielding one entry per CDR3 protein. The sample holds hundreds of thousands of distinct CDR3 sequences, roughly 10% seen once. The TCR comes from a male donor with ankylosing spondylitis. Material: blood, either unsorted or a sorted T cell fraction (not recorded which). The rearrangement uses TRBV7-2 and TRBJ2-5; D assignment may be TRBD1 or TRBD2 (5 bases each). The CDR3 region is CASSPGTPGATQYF. DNA of the CDR3: TGTGCCAGCAGCCCGGGGACGCCCGGGGCGACCCAGTACTTC.